This paragraph reports one TCR beta chain. Its antigen remains undetermined. Within one base of it there is no much larger clone, and no base qualities were kept. These data belong to a study of T cells in Graves' hyperthyroidism and ophthalmopathy (dated by TCRdb to about 2019). About the full investigation: To identify TCR V-J signatures that set the groups apart, the researchers used a discovery cohort of 90 to 100 patients, made up of roughly 40 with Graves' ophthalmopathy and 57 with stable Graves' hyperthyroidism. An independent validation cohort of 18 to 20 hyperthyroidism patients and 15 or so patients who later progressed to ophthalmopathy tested prospective prediction of ophthalmopathy. The roughly 90 discovery patients were divided at random into training and test sets in a 7:3 ratio. The study also compared thyroid tissue and blood T-cell repertoires from a handful of Graves' hyperthyroidism patients. After sampling, hyperthyroidism patients received methimazole starting at 30 mg daily, and ophthalmopathy patients received high-dose intravenous methylprednisolone. The paper describes TCR Vbeta CDR3 sequencing of 135 peripheral blood samples, made up of 43 ophthalmopathy patients, more than 70 hyperthyroidism patients and 17 progressor patients. What the research found in general, with its limitations: In validation, the model predicted progression to ophthalmopathy a median of about 6.5 months before onset, with approximately 68% sensitivity and more than 72% specificity. Most expanded thyroid clonotypes (frequency above 0.001) were also detected in blood, a finding suggesting that blood repertoires may reflect thyroid immune responses. A model built on a 13 V-J signature distinguished ophthalmopathy from stable hyperthyroidism, reaching over 85% sensitivity and about 81% specificity in cross-validation and 80%/75% in testing. No statistical method was used to set the sample size in advance, and investigators knew the group allocation.

Stable Graves' hyperthyroidism was defined as no progression to ophthalmopathy during 18 months of follow-up. The hyperthyroidism patients were between 18 and 65 years old and newly diagnosed, with a disease duration of less than 2 months. Exclusion was applied to patients with uncontrolled infections, other autoimmune diseases, pregnancy or lactation. Clinical symptoms, serum thyroxine and TRAb, thyroid ultrasound, and orbital computed tomography formed the basis for the diagnoses. Total RNA was extracted using Trizol reagent, and RNA quality was assessed on an Agilent 2100 Bioanalyzer. The CDR3 has 15 amino acids, counting the end cysteine and phenylalanine. The entry retains the CDR3 DNA only, 45 bases that are in frame from base 1. At the junction V is shortened by 6 bases and J by 0 bases, with 9 bases in between. In the germline V gene, CDR1 corresponds to SNHLY and CDR2 to FYNNEI. The TCR beta CDR3 regions were amplified from the RNA transcripts. The TCR CDR3 was subjected to a first round of RT-PCR using the HTBI primer set and the Qiagen OneStep RT-PCR kit. A second multiplex PCR round built the libraries, followed by size selection and purification. Paired-end sequencing of the libraries was performed with 100 bp reads on an Illumina HiSeq2000. Per the source publication's procedure: SOAPnuke was used to process the raw data, throwing out any read that contained adapters or uncalled bases, had a mean Phred below 15, or lacked an exact constant-primer or identifier match. COPE v1.2.5 was used to merge the high-quality paired reads, and each unique nucleotide sequence was defined as a clonotype. Clonotypes were aligned to IMGT TRBV, TRBD and TRBJ reference segments using MiTCR v1.1. The analysis was restricted to V-J combinations with a frequency above 0.0001, which together covered roughly 99% of the repertoires. The TCS score was defined as the ratio of F50 (clonal expansion) to E x V (chaos), calculated using BLOSUM62-based TCRdist between CDR3 peptides within each V-J. Welch's t-statistics and random forest reduced around 520 V-J features to under 15, which were used in a naive Bayes classifier (R e1071). The similarity between thyroid and blood repertoires was quantified using the Morisita-Horn index. TCRdb reprocessed the public reads (quality trimming at Q25 with fastp, clone calling with MiXCR) and kept in-frame beta chains. Under each unique CDR3 protein, matching rows form one entry showing the most common genes and DNA. In this record, the V and J calls reflect TCRdb's handling and not the investigators' own analysis. The sample table records roughly 570,000 distinct CDR3 sequences; 40% to 55% of these occur just once. Of the sample, around 7.7% is held by the ten largest clones.

What was sequenced was peripheral blood or thyroid tissue (not recorded which). The chain is encoded by TRBV2 joined to TRBJ2-6, with TRBD1 as a weak D call on 6 bases. This clonotype was sampled from a woman aged 18 to 35 with Graves' hyperthyroidism. CDR3 loop: CASRDSISGANVLTF. The DNA reads TGTGCCAGCAGGGACAGCATCTCTGGGGCCAACGTCCTGACTTTC. Outside the CDR3, residues come from the reference TRBV2 and TRBJ2-6 proteins, so the full variable domain is: EPEVTQTPSHQVTQMGQEVILRCVPISNHLYFYWYRQILGQKVEFLVSFYNNEISEKSEIFDDQFSVERPDGSNFTLKIRSTKLEDSAMYFCASRDSISGANVLTFGAGSRLTVL.